This T cell receptor beta chain was observed in a study of blood T cell repertoires in COVID-19. Whole-study context: Acute and convalescent COVID-19 specimens originated in the United States, Italy and Spain. The analysed material was cDNA or gDNA that came from T cells, B-cell-depleted T cells, or PBMCs.

This CDR3 has 12 residues. V lost 3 bases and J 12 bases, leaving 12 bases between the germline ends. Germline-derived CDR1 and CDR2 are KGHSH and LQKENI. Study members were between about 18 and 95 years old and lived in 25 or so US regions. This clone was seen once. The data were produced by immunoSEQ multiplex PCR, yet TCRdb's version contains in-frame clones alone and is incomplete. The sample lists fewer than 400,000 clones; about 85% were seen once. Sequencing used PBMCs or T cells enriched from blood (not recorded which). This chain connects TRBV18 to TRBJ2-1; D unclear. The clonotype was recovered from a woman in her 30s who had been exposed to COVID-19. This CDR3 reads CASSPDPPRQFF. CDR3 sequence (DNA): TGTGCCAGCTCACCGGATCCCCCTAGGCAGTTCTTC.